Below are 11 T cell receptor beta chains sequenced from a single sample in a study of T cell responses to AZD1222 COVID-19 vaccine. Profiled with immunoSEQ multiplex PCR; TCRdb holds only in-frame clones, not every one. This table holds 150,000 to 200,000 clones, roughly 88% found once. Material: peripheral blood, obtained 28 days after the second AZD1222 dose. These receptors were collected from an adult who received the AZD1222 COVID-19 vaccine.

The genes are TRBV9 and TRBJ1-5; D gene ambiguous. Germline V gene sequence: CDR1 SGDLS, CDR2 YYNGEE. The ends were cut back, 3 bases at V and 0 bases at J, with 7 bases in the middle. There are 14 residues in the CDR3. CDR3 DNA: TGTGCCAGCAGCGCAAGTATTAGCAATCAGCCCCAGCATTTT. This gives the protein CASSASISNQPQHF. The full variable domain, its missing parts supplied by reference TRBV9 and TRBJ1-5, is DSGVTQTPKHLITATGQRVTLRCSPRSGDLSVYWYQQSLDQGLQFLIQYYNGEERAKGNILERFSAQQFPDLHSELNLSSLELGDSALYFCASSASISNQPQHFGDGTRLSIL.

The chain couples TRBV5-6 to TRBJ2-7, with D possibly matching TRBD1 (6 bases). CDR3 length: 14 amino acids. The V end was cut by 0 bases, the J end by 4 bases, with 11 bases between. Germline V CDR1 and CDR2: SGHDT, YYEEEE. CDR3 DNA sequence: TGTGCCAGCAGCTTGGCCTACAGGGAGTACGAGCAGTACTTC. It yields the protein CASSLAYREYEQYF.

The chain employs TRBV2 and TRBJ1-6; 7 nucleotides match TRBD1. The J segment lost 8 bases and the V segment lost 11 bases, leaving 9 bases of the junction unmatched. The V gene's germline CDR1 is SNHLY and CDR2 FYNNEI. The CDR3 sequence is 13 residues long. The DNA of the CDR3 is TGTGCCGGGAACAGGGGTAATTATTCACCCCTCCACTTT. Translating gives CAGNRGNYSPLHF.

The V gene is TRBV7-9, the J gene TRBJ2-1; 7 nucleotides match TRBD2. The CDR3 covers 16 residues. V was pared by 5 bases and J by 8 bases, with 15 bases of the junction left unmatched. Germline V gene data show CDR1 as SEHNR and CDR2 as FQNEAQ (reference sequence). CDR3 sequence reads: CASSTRTRGLPDEQFF. In nucleotides, the CDR3 is TGTGCCAGCAGCACCCGGACTAGAGGCCTTCCCGATGAGCAGTTCTTC.

The chain is built from TRBV11-2 and TRBJ1-3, with TRBD1 identical over 7 bases. V shed 5 bases, J shed 0 bases, and the junction held 10 bases outside the gene matches. This CDR3 spans 17 amino acids. Germline CDR1 and CDR2: SGHAT and FQNNGV. The CDR3 DNA reads as TGTGCCAGCAGCCAATTTCGGGACAGCTTCTCTGGAAACACCATATATTTT. This encodes CASSQFRDSFSGNTIYF.

The chain combines TRBV28 with TRBJ1-5; 9 bases fit TRBD1. The CDR3 loop spans 15 amino acids. Germline-derived CDR1 and CDR2 are MDHEN and SYDVKM. The V gene end was trimmed by 5 bases and the J gene end by 4 bases; junction bases not matched to a gene: 6. CDR3 residues: CASSLLTGGNQPQHF. The CDR3 DNA sequence: TGTGCCAGCAGTCTACTGACAGGGGGTAATCAGCCCCAGCATTTT.

This clone appeared a single time. The rearrangement joins TRBV21-1 to TRBJ2-7; the listed D gene, TRBD1, was not tested against the DNA. TRBV21-1 is a pseudogene segment. The CDR3 is 18 residues long. CDR3 bases: TGTGCCAGCAGCCGTCCCGGGACAGGGTTTAGAGTAGACCACGAGCAGTACTTC. Residues: CASSRPGTGFRVDHEQYF.

V usage is TRBV5-1 and J usage is TRBJ1-2; 7 bases line up with TRBD1. Per germline, CDR1 SGHRS and CDR2 YFSETQ. This CDR3 spans 15 amino acids. Trimming at V came to 4 bases and at J to 13 bases, leaving 19 bases not matched to a gene. The CDR3 reads CASSPGGTANPSFTF. The CDR3 DNA follows: TGCGCCAGCAGCCCGGGGGGGACAGCAAACCCCTCCTTCACCTTC.

This chain links TRBV7-2 with TRBJ1-3; no clear D. This CDR3 contains 15 residues. Trimming shortened V by 5 bases and J by 0 bases, and 11 bases separated the two germline ends. Germline V lookup: CDR1 SGHTA, CDR2 FQGNSA. The CDR3 protein is CASSPGWSSGNTIYF. CDR3 DNA sequence: TGTGCCAGCAGCCCCGGCTGGAGCTCTGGAAACACCATATATTTT. Combining the CDR3 with reference TRBV7-2 and TRBJ1-3 gives the whole variable domain GAGVSQSPSNKVTEKGKDVELRCDPISGHTALYWYRQSLGQGLEFLIYFQGNSAPDKSGLPSDRFSAERTGGSVSTLTIQRTQQEDSAVYLCASSPGWSSGNTIYFGEGSWLTVV.

The chain combines TRBV5-1 with TRBJ2-3, with D perhaps being TRBD1 or TRBD2 (5 bases each). This CDR3 is 14 amino acids long. Germline-derived CDR1 and CDR2 are SGHRS and YFSETQ. Deletions cut 1 base from V and 6 bases from J, with 12 bases between. CDR3 DNA sequence: TGCGCCAGCAGCTTGCGGGGCGGGCTGGATACGCAGTATTTT. It encodes CASSLRGGLDTQYF.

The chain's CDR3 is CAWSRQGNTEAFF. CDR3 in DNA: TGTGCCTGGAGTCGACAGGGGAACACTGAAGCTTTCTTT. The chain is built from TRBV30 and TRBJ1-1; 7 bases are shared with TRBD1. From germline, CDR1 is GTSNPN and CDR2 SVGIG (reference sequence). The length of the CDR3 is 13 residues. The J segment lost 1 base and the V segment lost 2 bases, leaving 1 base of the junction unmatched.